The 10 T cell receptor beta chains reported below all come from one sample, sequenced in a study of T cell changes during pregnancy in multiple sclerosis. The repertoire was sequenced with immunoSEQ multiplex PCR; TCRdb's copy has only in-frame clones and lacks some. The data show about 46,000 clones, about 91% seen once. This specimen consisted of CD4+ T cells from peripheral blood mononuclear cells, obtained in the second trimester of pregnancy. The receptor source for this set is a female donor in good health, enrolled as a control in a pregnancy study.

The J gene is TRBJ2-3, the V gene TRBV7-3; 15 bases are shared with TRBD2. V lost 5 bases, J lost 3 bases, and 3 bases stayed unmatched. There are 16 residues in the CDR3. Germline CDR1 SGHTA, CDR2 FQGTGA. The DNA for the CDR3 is TGTGCCAGCAGCCAGGGACTAGCGGGGGGAACAGATACGCAGTATTTT. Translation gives CASSQGLAGGTDTQYF.

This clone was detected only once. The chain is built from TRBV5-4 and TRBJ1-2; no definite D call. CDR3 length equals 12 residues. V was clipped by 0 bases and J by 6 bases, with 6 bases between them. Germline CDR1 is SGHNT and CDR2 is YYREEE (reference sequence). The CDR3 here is CASSLAQNGYTF. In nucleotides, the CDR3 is TGTGCCAGCAGCTTGGCCCAGAATGGCTACACCTTC.

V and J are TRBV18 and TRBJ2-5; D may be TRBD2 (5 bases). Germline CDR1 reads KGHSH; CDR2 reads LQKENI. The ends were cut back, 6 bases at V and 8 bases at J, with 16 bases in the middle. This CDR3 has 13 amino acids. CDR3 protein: CASSPPQRDTQYF. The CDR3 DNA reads TGTGCCAGCTCCCCGCCCCAGAGGGATACCCAGTACTTC.

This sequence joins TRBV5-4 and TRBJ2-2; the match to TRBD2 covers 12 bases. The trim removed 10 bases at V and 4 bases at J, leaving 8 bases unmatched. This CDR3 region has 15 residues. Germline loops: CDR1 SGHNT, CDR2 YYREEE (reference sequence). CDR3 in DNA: TGTGCCTTTGACGGACTAGCGGGGCCCACCGGGGAGCTGTTTTTT. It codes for CAFDGLAGPTGELFF.

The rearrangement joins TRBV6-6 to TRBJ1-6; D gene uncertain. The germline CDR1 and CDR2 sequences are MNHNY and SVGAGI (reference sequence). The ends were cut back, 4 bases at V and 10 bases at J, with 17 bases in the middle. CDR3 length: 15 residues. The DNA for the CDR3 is TGTGCCAGCAGTTTCGGTGTCACCAGCGACTCACCCCTCCACTTT. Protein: CASSFGVTSDSPLHF.

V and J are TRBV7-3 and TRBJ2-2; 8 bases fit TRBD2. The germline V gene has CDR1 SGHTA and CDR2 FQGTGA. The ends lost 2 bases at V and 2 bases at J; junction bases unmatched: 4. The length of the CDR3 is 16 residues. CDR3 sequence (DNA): TGTGCCAGCAGCTTAGGTAGCGGGGTAAACACCGGGGAGCTGTTTTTT. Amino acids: CASSLGSGVNTGELFF.

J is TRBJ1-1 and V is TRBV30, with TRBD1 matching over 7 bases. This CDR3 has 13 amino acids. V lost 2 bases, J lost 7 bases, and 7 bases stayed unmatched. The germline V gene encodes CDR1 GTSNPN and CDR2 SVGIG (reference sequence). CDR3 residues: CAWSYQGGSEAFF. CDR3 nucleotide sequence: TGTGCCTGGAGTTATCAGGGGGGCAGTGAAGCTTTCTTT.

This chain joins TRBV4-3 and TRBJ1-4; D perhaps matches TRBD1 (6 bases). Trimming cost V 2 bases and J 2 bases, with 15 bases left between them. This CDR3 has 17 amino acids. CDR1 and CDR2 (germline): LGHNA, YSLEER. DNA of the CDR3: TGCGCCAGCAGCCAACCGGGACACCAGGCTACTAATGAAAAACTGTTTTTT. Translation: CASSQPGHQATNEKLFF.

DNA for the CDR3: TGTGCCAGCAGCTTAACGGGACTAGGTTCAGATACGCAGTATTTT. It encodes CASSLTGLGSDTQYF. The rearrangement uses TRBV7-2 and TRBJ2-3, with 8 bases that match TRBD2. This CDR3 contains 15 residues. V dropped 2 bases and J dropped 4; count of bases not matched to a gene: 5. In germline, CDR1 is SGHTA, CDR2 FQGNSA.

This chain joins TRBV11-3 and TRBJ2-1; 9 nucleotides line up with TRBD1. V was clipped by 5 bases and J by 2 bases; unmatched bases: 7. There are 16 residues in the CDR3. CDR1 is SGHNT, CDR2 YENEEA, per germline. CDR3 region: CASSRDRGDPYNEQFF. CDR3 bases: TGTGCCAGCAGCCGCGACAGGGGGGACCCCTACAATGAGCAGTTCTTC.